These 19 T cell receptor beta chains were all obtained from the same sample, sequenced in a study of blood T cell repertoires in COVID-19. Only in-frame clones appear in the TCRdb table, and some are missing; sequencing was by immunoSEQ multiplex PCR. The sample gives a few hundred thousand clones, about 83% of which show up once; under 2% is in the top ten. The sequencing sample was made of peripheral blood. The receptors originated from a woman in her fifties or sixties with acute or convalescent COVID-19.

This chain connects TRBV28 to TRBJ1-1; 8 bases line up with TRBD1. CDR1 MDHEN and CDR2 SYDVKM come from the germline V gene. V was pared by 3 bases and J by 5 bases, with 8 bases of the junction left unmatched. CDR3 length: 15 residues. The CDR3 DNA reads as TGTGCCAGCAGTTTTGGGGACAGGCCGGGGACTGAAGCTTTCTTT. Amino acid sequence: CASSFGDRPGTEAFF.

In this sample, this clone turned up once. This sequence joins TRBV10-3 and TRBJ2-2; 9 bases align to TRBD2. Losses at the gene ends were 4 bases for V and 0 bases for J; bases not matched to a gene: 9. The germline V gene encodes CDR1 ENHRY and CDR2 SYGVKD. The CDR3 covers 18 residues. The CDR3 DNA reads as TGTGCCATCAGTGGTCAACCGCGGGAGGGTCCGAACACCGGGGAGCTGTTTTTT. Translating it yields CAISGQPREGPNTGELFF.

This chain joins TRBV3-1 (or the pseudogene TRBV3-2) and TRBJ2-2; 13 bases are a match to TRBD2. CDR3 size: 17 residues. With 3 bases clipped from V and 0 bases from J, the junction kept 1 base outside the gene matches. The germline gives CDR1 LGHDT, CDR2 YNNKEL (reference sequence). Written as DNA, the CDR3 is TGTGCCAGCAGCCAGGGACTAGCGGGATCGAACACCGGGGAGCTGTTTTTT. It encodes CASSQGLAGSNTGELFF.

The chain links TRBV27 to TRBJ2-3; TRBD2 aligns across 7 bases. From germline, CDR1 is MNHEY and CDR2 SMNVEV (reference sequence). The CDR3 is 13 residues long. The V gene end was trimmed by 2 bases and the J gene end by 12 bases; junction bases not matched to a gene: 8. The CDR3 loop reads CASSLAPSGRQYF. CDR3 in DNA: TGTGCCAGCAGTTTAGCCCCTAGCGGCCGCCAGTATTTT.

The chain carries TRBV28 and TRBJ2-7; no clear D gene. The CDR3 contains 12 residues. Germline values: CDR1 MDHEN, CDR2 SYDVKM. V was trimmed by 8 bases and J by 3 bases, leaving 11 bases between them. The CDR3 is CASRSTSYEQYF. The DNA of the CDR3 is TGTGCCAGCCGGTCTACGAGCTACGAGCAGTACTTC. The whole variable domain, filled in from reference TRBV28 and TRBJ2-7, reads DVKVTQSSRYLVKRTGEKVFLECVQDMDHENMFWYRQDPGLGLRLIYFSYDVKMKEKGDIPEGYSVSREKKERFSLILESASTNQTSMYLCASRSTSYEQYFGPGTRLTVT.

This sequence joins TRBV28 and TRBJ1-4; D possibly corresponds to TRBD1 (6 bases). This CDR3 region has 19 residues. From germline, CDR1 is MDHEN and CDR2 SYDVKM. Trimming pared 6 bases from V and 0 bases from J, leaving 23 bases between. CDR3 region: CASSPTRDKDTTTNEKLFF. Here the CDR3 DNA reads TGTGCCAGCAGCCCCACGAGGGACAAAGATACTACAACTAATGAAAAACTGTTTTTT.

The V gene is TRBV19, the J gene TRBJ2-1; 8 bases match TRBD1. CDR1 LNHDA and CDR2 SQIVND come from the germline V gene (reference sequence). Losses at the gene ends were 9 bases for V and 4 bases for J; bases not matched to a gene: 11. The CDR3 extends over 15 amino acids. In nucleotides, the CDR3 is TGTGCCAGCCTGACAGGGGCCCCCCTTTACAATGAGCAGTTCTTC. This translates into CASLTGAPLYNEQFF.

The gene calls are TRBV5-6 and TRBJ2-7; TRBD2 matches 8 bases. Germline V gives CDR1 SGHDT, CDR2 YYEEEE. Germline trimming cut 1 base from V and 5 bases from J; bases unmatched to any gene: 8. The CDR3 contains 15 residues. The CDR3 is CASSLFREGLDEQYF. The CDR3 nucleotides read TGTGCCAGCAGCTTGTTTCGGGAGGGCCTAGACGAGCAGTACTTC.

The CDR3 DNA is TGTGCCAGCAGACAAGGGGATGCCCAGTACTTC. It specifies CASRQGDAQYF. This sequence joins TRBV28 and TRBJ2-5; a possible D gene is TRBD1 (5 bases). Germline V gene sequence: CDR1 MDHEN, CDR2 SYDVKM. The V gene lost 6 bases and the J gene lost 9 bases, with 11 bases spanning the gap. This CDR3 spans 11 amino acids.

This chain uses TRBV14 with TRBJ1-1, with D hard to call. Germline loops: CDR1 SGHDN, CDR2 FVKESK. V was clipped by 6 bases and J by 5 bases, with 13 bases between them. CDR3 length: 13 amino acids. The CDR3 loop reads CASSKFRRTEAFF. The CDR3 coding sequence is TGTGCCAGCAGTAAATTTCGGAGGACTGAAGCTTTCTTT.

The rearrangement joins TRBV7-9 to TRBJ2-6; a possible D gene is TRBD1 (6 bases). V gave up 5 bases and J gave up 2 bases, with 10 bases separating them. The CDR3 is 15 amino acids. Per the germline V gene, CDR1 is SEHNR and CDR2 is FQNEAQ (reference sequence). CDR3 sequence reads: CASSPQGAGANVLTF. The CDR3 nucleotides read TGTGCCAGCAGCCCACAGGGTGCTGGGGCCAACGTCCTGACTTTC.

This clone was observed a few times. The chain joins TRBV4-1 to TRBJ2-1; 8 bases are a match to TRBD2. Losses at the gene ends were 0 bases for V and 4 bases for J; bases not matched to a gene: 8. CDR1 MGHRA and CDR2 YSYEKL come from the germline V gene. The CDR3 consists of 17 residues. The CDR3 sequence: CASSQDFGSGGYNEQFF. In DNA form, the CDR3 reads TGCGCCAGCAGCCAAGATTTCGGGTCGGGAGGGTACAATGAGCAGTTCTTC.

The chain employs TRBV30 and TRBJ2-7; tentative D call: TRBD2 (6 bases). V lost 5 bases, J lost 0 bases, and 14 bases lay in between. The CDR3 consists of 14 residues. Germline CDR1 reads GTSNPN; CDR2 reads SVGIG (reference sequence). The DNA of the CDR3 is TGTGCCTGGGAAGGTTTCGGGGGCTCCTACGAGCAGTACTTC. Translating gives CAWEGFGGSYEQYF.

The chain carries TRBV28 and TRBJ1-1; D unclear. The CDR3 is 12 amino acids. Germline V gene data show CDR1 as MDHEN and CDR2 as SYDVKM. V gave up 11 bases and J gave up 1 base, with 11 bases separating them. The CDR3 is CAHWATNTEAFF. CDR3 sequence (DNA): TGTGCCCACTGGGCGACGAACACTGAAGCTTTCTTT.

This clone was observed a few times. V and J are TRBV24-1 and TRBJ2-1, with TRBD2 matching over 7 bases. The CDR3 totals 14 residues. The V and J ends lost 4 bases and 10 bases, in that order; junction bases with no gene match: 9. Germline CDR1 is KGHDR and CDR2 is SFDVKD. Here the CDR3 reads CATSEGGITGEQFF. The CDR3 region has the DNA TGTGCCACCAGTGAGGGAGGGATAACAGGAGAGCAGTTCTTC.

The chain couples TRBV5-6 to TRBJ2-1, with D possibly being TRBD2 (7 bases). Per germline, CDR1 SGHDT and CDR2 YYEEEE. V was shortened by 4 bases and J by 2 bases, with 22 bases between the two germline ends. The length of the CDR3 is 18 residues. DNA for the CDR3: TGTGCCAGCAGCCGGACTAGAGGGGGGTTCGGGCCCTACAATGAGCAGTTCTTC. It is translated as CASSRTRGGFGPYNEQFF. The full variable domain, completed using reference TRBV5-6 and TRBJ2-1, is DAGVTQSPTHLIKTRGQQVTLRCSPKSGHDTVSWYQQALGQGPQFIFQYYEEEERQRGNFPDRFSGHQFPNYSSELNVNALLLGDSALYLCASSRTRGGFGPYNEQFFGPGTRLTVL.

The chain couples TRBV6-5 to TRBJ2-5; D not resolved. V lost 7 bases and J 4 bases, leaving 13 bases between the germline ends. CDR1 and CDR2 (germline): MNHEY, SVGAGI. The CDR3 is 13 residues long. The CDR3 reads CASMARLRETQYF. The CDR3 nucleotides read TGTGCCAGCATGGCACGACTTCGAGAGACCCAGTACTTC.

This clone was detected a few times. The V call is TRBV3-1 (or the pseudogene TRBV3-2), the J call TRBJ1-2; 10 positions match TRBD1. Germline CDR1 reads LGHDT; CDR2 reads YNNKEL (reference sequence). V lost 2 bases to trimming and J lost 2 bases; unmatched junction nucleotides: 8. The CDR3 sequence is 17 residues long. CDR3 DNA: TGTGCCAGCAGCCAAAGGGGACAGGGGCTTAAAAACTATGGCTACACCTTC. It translates to CASSQRGQGLKNYGYTF.

The chain uses TRBV6-5 and TRBJ1-4, with 9 nucleotides matching TRBD1. V gave up 6 bases and J gave up 5 bases; unmatched junction bases: 4. From germline, CDR1 is MNHEY and CDR2 SVGAGI. This CDR3 region has 14 residues. CDR3 bases: TGTGCCAGCAGATCCGGGACAGGGAATGAAAAACTGTTTTTT. This gives the protein CASRSGTGNEKLFF.